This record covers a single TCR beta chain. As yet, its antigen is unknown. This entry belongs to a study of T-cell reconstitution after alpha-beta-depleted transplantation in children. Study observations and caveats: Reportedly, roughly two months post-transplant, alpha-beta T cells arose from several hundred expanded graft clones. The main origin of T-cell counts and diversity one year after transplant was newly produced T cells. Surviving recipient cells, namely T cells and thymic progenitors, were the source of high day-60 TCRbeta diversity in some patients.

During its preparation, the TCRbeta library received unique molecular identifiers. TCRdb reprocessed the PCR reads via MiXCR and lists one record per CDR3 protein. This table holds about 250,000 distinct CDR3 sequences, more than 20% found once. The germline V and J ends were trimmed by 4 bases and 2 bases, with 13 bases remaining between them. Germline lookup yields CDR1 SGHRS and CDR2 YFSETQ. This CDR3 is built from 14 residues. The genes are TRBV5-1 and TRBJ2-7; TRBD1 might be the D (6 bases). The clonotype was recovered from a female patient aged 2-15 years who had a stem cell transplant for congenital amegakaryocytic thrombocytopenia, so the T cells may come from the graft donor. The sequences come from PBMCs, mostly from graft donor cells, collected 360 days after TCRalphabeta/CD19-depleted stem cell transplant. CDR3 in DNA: TGCGCCAGCAGCCAACGACAGGACCCCTACGAGCAGTACTTC. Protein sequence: CASSQRQDPYEQYF.